Following are 16 T cell receptor beta chains from one sample sequenced in a study of blood T cells in healthy people across ages. A second PCR, run for about 7 to 11 cycles, used a sample-barcoded 5' primer plus a J-beta primer mix. TCRdb passed the 5' RACE reads through MiXCR, listing each CDR3 protein once. Here the sample spans some 710,000 distinct CDR3 sequences, approximately 21% being singletons. The source material was blood. These receptors were taken from a man between 65 and 80 years old in good health.

The chain links TRBV20-1 to TRBJ1-2; D may be TRBD1 (5 bases). V was pared by 2 bases and J by 7 bases, with 20 bases between. The CDR3 sequence is 15 residues long. Germline loops: CDR1 DFQATT, CDR2 SNEGSKA (reference sequence). The CDR3 DNA follows: TGCAGTGCTAGATCCGGGCATGGGGGGTCCGGTGGCTACACCTTC. Its translation is CSARSGHGGSGGYTF.

The chain combines TRBV6-1 with TRBJ1-2; D ambiguous. This CDR3 region has 13 residues. Trimming shortened V by 3 bases and J by 8 bases, and 13 bases separated the two germline ends. Germline CDR1 is MNHNS and CDR2 is SASEGT. This CDR3 is CASSEVTFGGYTF. In DNA, the CDR3 is TGTGCCAGCAGTGAGGTGACCTTCGGCGGCTACACCTTC.

Only a few counts were recorded for this clonotype. The rearrangement uses TRBV7-2 and TRBJ2-1, with D possibly called TRBD1 or TRBD2 (5 bases each). Germline V CDR1 and CDR2: SGHTA, FQGNSA. This CDR3 has 13 residues. The V and J ends lost 3 bases and 5 bases respectively, with 8 bases between them. The CDR3 is CASSLQGDNEQFF. DNA of the CDR3: TGTGCCAGCAGCTTGCAGGGAGACAATGAGCAGTTCTTC.

The rearrangement links TRBV5-1 to TRBJ2-3, with a weak D call TRBD2 (5 bases). With 0 bases removed from V and 5 bases from J, the gap between germline ends came to 10 bases. CDR3 length equals 14 residues. CDR1 is SGHRS, CDR2 YFSETQ, per germline. DNA of the CDR3: TGCGCCAGCAGCTTGGGGGCCGAGGGAGATACGCAGTATTTT. Translating gives CASSLGAEGDTQYF.

The chain couples TRBV24-1 to TRBJ2-5, with a tentative D call TRBD2 (5 bases). The CDR3 loop spans 15 amino acids. Germline lookup yields CDR1 KGHDR and CDR2 SFDVKD. With 4 bases removed from V and 1 base from J, the gap between germline ends came to 12 bases. CDR3 residues: CATSDLSGFQETQYF. The CDR3 DNA sequence: TGTGCCACCAGTGACCTTTCGGGATTCCAAGAGACCCAGTACTTC.

The chain carries TRBV3-1 and TRBJ1-4; D is ambiguous. The germline gives CDR1 LGHDT, CDR2 YNNKEL (reference sequence). CDR3 length equals 13 residues. V lost 1 base to trimming and J lost 8 bases, with 8 bases between them. This chain's CDR3 is CASSQGWREKLFF. DNA of the CDR3: TGTGCCAGCAGCCAAGGTTGGAGAGAAAAACTGTTTTTT.

This clonotype was seen a few times. This sequence joins TRBV14 and TRBJ1-1, with D possibly matching TRBD1 (5 bases). The CDR3 contains 16 residues. Per the germline V gene, CDR1 is SGHDN and CDR2 is FVKESK. V was trimmed by 1 base and J by 5 bases, leaving 17 bases between them. DNA for the CDR3: TGTGCCAGCAGCCAAGTCGTTAGGGGAATGTGGACTGAAGCTTTCTTT. Residues: CASSQVVRGMWTEAFF. The full variable domain, rest sourced from reference TRBV14 and TRBJ1-1, is EAGVTQFPSHSVIEKGQTVTLRCDPISGHDNLYWYRRVMGKEIKFLLHFVKESKQDESGMPNNRFLAERTGGTYSTLKVQPAELEDSGVYFCASSQVVRGMWTEAFFGQGTRLTVV.

This chain connects TRBV5-1 to TRBJ2-2; D not certain. This CDR3 region has 14 residues. V was clipped by 1 base and J by 4 bases, with 8 bases between them. Looked up from germline, CDR1 is SGHRS and CDR2 is YFSETQ. The CDR3 coding sequence is TGCGCCAGCAGCTTGTCAAGGTTCACCGGGGAGCTGTTTTTT. This encodes CASSLSRFTGELFF.

This clonotype was seen a handful of times. The chain links TRBV20-1 to TRBJ2-3; 8 bases are shared with TRBD2. Germline trimming cut 3 bases from V and 6 bases from J; bases unmatched to any gene: 11. This CDR3 is 15 amino acids long. From germline, CDR1 is DFQATT and CDR2 SNEGSKA (reference sequence). The CDR3 region has the DNA TGCAGTGCTAGGCCAGAGCGGGGGTTCAGTGATACGCAGTATTTT. Translation gives CSARPERGFSDTQYF.

This clonotype was found a few times. The rearrangement joins TRBV6-6 to TRBJ2-3; D remains ambiguous. In germline, CDR1 is MNHNY, CDR2 SVGAGI (reference sequence). CDR3 length: 15 residues. V dropped 3 bases and J dropped 3 bases, with 13 bases sitting between them. The CDR3: CASSYLERETDTQYF. The DNA for the CDR3 is TGTGCCAGCAGTTATCTCGAGAGAGAGACAGATACGCAGTATTTT.

CDR3 DNA: TGCAGTGCGACCGAAGGGTACAATGAGCAGTTCTTC. Its protein is CSATEGYNEQFF. The V call is TRBV20-1, the J call TRBJ2-1; no reliable D call. The CDR3 contains 12 residues. Trimming removed 6 bases at V and 4 bases at J, with 10 bases between. Germline V gives CDR1 DFQATT, CDR2 SNEGSKA (reference sequence).

The CDR3 reads CSARDVRQGTYEQYV. The CDR3 DNA follows: TGCAGTGCTAGAGATGTGCGACAGGGGACCTACGAGCAGTACGTC. V is TRBV20-1 and J is TRBJ2-7; 8 nucleotides agree with TRBD1. The CDR3 extends over 15 amino acids. Germline assignment: CDR1 DFQATT and CDR2 SNEGSKA (reference sequence). J gave up 2 bases and V 0 bases, and 6 bases lay outside the gene matches.

V usage is TRBV4-1 and J usage is TRBJ2-1; D is perhaps TRBD2 (5 bases). The V gene's germline CDR1 is MGHRA and CDR2 YSYEKL. V was shortened by 2 bases and J by 3 bases, with 14 bases between the two germline ends. The length of the CDR3 is 16 residues. In nucleotides, the CDR3 is TGCGCCAGCAGCCAATCAGCGGAGAACAACTACAATGAGCAGTTCTTC. Translation gives CASSQSAENNYNEQFF.

This clonotype showed up just once. The V call is TRBV24-1, the J call TRBJ2-2; D might be TRBD1 or TRBD2, each matching 5 bases. The CDR3 is 14 amino acids. The germline V gene encodes CDR1 KGHDR and CDR2 SFDVKD. V was clipped by 0 bases and J by 6 bases, with 7 bases between them. In DNA form, the CDR3 reads TGTGCCACCAGTGATTTGGGGGGTGCCGGGGAGCTGTTTTTT. The encoded protein is CATSDLGGAGELFF.

This clonotype has just a few counts. The CDR3 coding sequence is TGTGCCAGCAGCATGGGACAGAATGAGCAGTTCTTC. As protein: CASSMGQNEQFF. The chain employs TRBV11-2 and TRBJ2-1; TRBD1 matches at 7 bases. CDR1 SGHAT and CDR2 FQNNGV come from the germline V gene. With 5 bases clipped from V and 7 bases from J, the junction kept 2 bases outside the gene matches. The CDR3 sequence is 12 residues long.

Only a few counts were recorded for this clonotype. V usage is TRBV20-1 and J usage is TRBJ2-5, with 9 bases identical to TRBD2. V was pared by 5 bases and J by 1 base, with 5 bases of the junction left unmatched. The germline V gene has CDR1 DFQATT and CDR2 SNEGSKA (reference sequence). This CDR3 spans 14 amino acids. CDR3 in DNA: TGCAGTGCTGCGGGGGGGCTGAGCCAAGAGACCCAGTACTTC. Protein sequence: CSAAGGLSQETQYF.